This entry describes one T cell receptor (beta chain). Its target is unknown. V was pared by 4 bases and J by 4 bases, with 6 bases of the junction left unmatched. The CDR3 has 14 amino acids. The germline CDR1 and CDR2 sequences are MRHNA and SNTAGT. Primers included in the PCR were 60 Vbeta and 13 Jbeta primers. Sequenced by immunoSEQ multiplex PCR; TCRdb stores in-frame clones only, minus some. The sample has around 120,000 clones, 60% to 85% seen once; the top ten hold 2.5% to 3.5%. The entry originates in a study of cytomegalovirus exposure and HLA in healthy donors. On the study more broadly: Out of 398 genotyped donors, less than 90% belonged to the Caucasian-associated ancestry cluster.

Study-wide results and caveats: When analyzed later, a missense DCLRE1C variant was found to be linked to TCR beta V- and J-gene trimming.

Source material: PBMCs. The TCR was taken from a woman in her thirties or forties in good health and CMV-seropositive. This sequence joins TRBV6-4 and TRBJ2-5; 7 positions match TRBD2. CDR3 residues: CASSAERGGETQYF. CDR3 nucleotides: TGTGCCAGCAGTGCCGAGCGGGGTGGAGAGACCCAGTACTTC.